This paragraph reports one TCR beta chain. Its antigen is currently unknown. The CDR3 runs to 15 residues. The record originates from a study of radiation and T cells in renal cell carcinoma. General study points: Compared with controls, irradiated tumors showed greater TCR clonality. Only small tumor regions of about 1.1 g were sampled. Dominant CDR3 motifs were more common in irradiated tumors than controls.

Indicated treatment: treatment-naive control, cytoreductive nephrectomy. The patient's renal cell carcinoma had clear cell pathology. Produced via immunoSEQ multiplex PCR; TCRdb's table is partial and in-frame only. Here the sample spans over 9,000 clones, approximately 68% being singletons. The sample in question was tumor tissue, obtained from a patient whose treatment was nephrectomy without radiotherapy. The clonotype originates from a man in his fifties or sixties with renal cell carcinoma. This chain uses TRBV21-1 with TRBJ1-5. TRBV21-1 is classified as a pseudogene. The CDR3 reads CASSLIPRRYQPQHF. For the CDR3, the DNA is TGTGCCAGCAGCCTCATCCCCAGGCGGTATCAGCCCCAGCATTTT.